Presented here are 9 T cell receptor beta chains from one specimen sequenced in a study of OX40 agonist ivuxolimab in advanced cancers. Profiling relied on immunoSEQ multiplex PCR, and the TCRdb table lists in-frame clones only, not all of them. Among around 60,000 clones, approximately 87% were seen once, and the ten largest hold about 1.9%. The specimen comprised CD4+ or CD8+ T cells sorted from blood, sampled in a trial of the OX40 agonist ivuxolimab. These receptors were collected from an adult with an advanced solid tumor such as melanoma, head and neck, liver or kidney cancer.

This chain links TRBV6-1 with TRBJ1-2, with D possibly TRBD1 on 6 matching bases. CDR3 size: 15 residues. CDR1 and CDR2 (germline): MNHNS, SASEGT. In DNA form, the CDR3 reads TGTGCTACCCTGCGGGCACGAACAGGGTTGAATGGCTACACCTTC. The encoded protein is CATLRARTGLNGYTF.

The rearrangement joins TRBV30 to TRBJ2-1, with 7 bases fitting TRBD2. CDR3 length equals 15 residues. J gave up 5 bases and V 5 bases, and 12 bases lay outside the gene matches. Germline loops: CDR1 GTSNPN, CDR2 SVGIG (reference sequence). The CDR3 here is CAWGASGGGHNEQFF. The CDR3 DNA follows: TGTGCCTGGGGAGCTAGCGGAGGAGGACACAATGAGCAGTTCTTC.

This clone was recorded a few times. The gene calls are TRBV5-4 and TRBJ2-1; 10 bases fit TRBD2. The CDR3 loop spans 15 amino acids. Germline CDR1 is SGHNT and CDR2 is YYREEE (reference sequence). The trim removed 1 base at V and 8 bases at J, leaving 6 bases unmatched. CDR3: CASSLSLAGAHEQFF. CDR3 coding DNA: TGTGCCAGCAGCTTGTCTCTAGCGGGAGCCCATGAGCAGTTCTTC.

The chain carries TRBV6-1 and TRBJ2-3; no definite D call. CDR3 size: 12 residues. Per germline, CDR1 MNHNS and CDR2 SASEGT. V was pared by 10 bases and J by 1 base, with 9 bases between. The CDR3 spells CATSWGTDTQYF. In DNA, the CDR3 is TGTGCCACTTCTTGGGGCACAGATACGCAGTATTTT.

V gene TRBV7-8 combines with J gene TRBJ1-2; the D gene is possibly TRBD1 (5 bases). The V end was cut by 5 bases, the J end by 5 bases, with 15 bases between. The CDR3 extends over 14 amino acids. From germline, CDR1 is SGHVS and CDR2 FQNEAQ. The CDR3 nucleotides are TGTGCCAGCAGCCGAGAGGGGCATCCGTATGGCTACACCTTC. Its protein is CASSREGHPYGYTF.

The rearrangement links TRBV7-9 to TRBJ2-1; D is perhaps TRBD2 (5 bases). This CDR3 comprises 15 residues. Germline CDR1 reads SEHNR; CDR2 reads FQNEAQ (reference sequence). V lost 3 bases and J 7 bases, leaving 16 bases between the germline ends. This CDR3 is CASSFLAIRANEQFF. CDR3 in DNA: TGTGCCAGCAGCTTCCTAGCCATAAGGGCGAATGAGCAGTTCTTC.

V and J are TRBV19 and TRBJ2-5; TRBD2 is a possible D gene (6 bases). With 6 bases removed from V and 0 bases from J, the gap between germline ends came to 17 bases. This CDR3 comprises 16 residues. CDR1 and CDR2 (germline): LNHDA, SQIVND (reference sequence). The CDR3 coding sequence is TGTGCCAGTAGCGGTACCGTAGCGGCTTACCAAGAGACCCAGTACTTC. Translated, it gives CASSGTVAAYQETQYF. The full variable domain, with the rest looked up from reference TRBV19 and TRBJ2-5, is DGGITQSPKYLFRKEGQNVTLSCEQNLNHDAMYWYRQDPGQGLRLIYYSQIVNDFQKGDIAEGYSVSREKKESFPLTVTSAQKNPTAFYLCASSGTVAAYQETQYFGPGTRLLVL.

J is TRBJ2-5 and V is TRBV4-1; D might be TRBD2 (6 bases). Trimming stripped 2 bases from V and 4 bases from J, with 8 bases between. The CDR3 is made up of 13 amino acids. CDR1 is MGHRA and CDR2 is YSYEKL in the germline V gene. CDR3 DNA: TGCGCCAGCAGCCAATGGAGGGGAGAGACCCAGTACTTC. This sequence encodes CASSQWRGETQYF.

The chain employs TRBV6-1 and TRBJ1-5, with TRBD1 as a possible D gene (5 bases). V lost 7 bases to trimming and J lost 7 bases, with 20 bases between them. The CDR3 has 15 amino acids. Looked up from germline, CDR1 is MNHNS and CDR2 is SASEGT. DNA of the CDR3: TGTGCCAGCAATGTGGGGGGGATGAACGGACAGCCCCAGCATTTT. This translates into CASNVGGMNGQPQHF.